This TCR beta chain appears in the sequencing data of a study of blood T cell repertoires in COVID-19. Study background: The analysed material was cDNA or gDNA that came from T cells, B-cell-depleted T cells, or PBMCs.

Enrolled through a virtual design, the participants were between roughly 18 and 90 years of age and came from about two dozen US areas. Study processing details: Nucleated cell counts were estimated from reference gene primer amplification. Measured with immunoSEQ multiplex PCR; TCRdb has only the in-frame clones, and not every one. V, J and clone size were drawn from that table, and D and trimming were deduced from the DNA. Of approximately 210,000 clones listed, under 80% are singletons. The sequence came from a woman between 50 and 59 years old with acute COVID-19. Sequenced sample: PBMCs or T cells enriched from blood (not recorded which).

The CDR3 coding sequence is TGTGCCAGCGGAACTAGCGGGGGGGCGGGCGAGACCCAGTACTTC. Encoded protein: CASGTSGGAGETQYF. The chain links TRBV7-9 to TRBJ2-5; 13 bases are shared with TRBD2. The V segment lost 8 bases and the J segment 5 bases; nucleotides outside the gene matches: 8. The CDR3 is 15 residues long. Germline CDR1 reads SEHNR; CDR2 reads FQNEAQ (reference sequence). Based on the CDR3 plus reference TRBV7-9 and TRBJ2-5, the full variable domain is DTGVSQNPRHKITKRGQNVTFRCDPISEHNRLYWYRQTLGQGPEFLTYFQNEAQLEKSRLLSDRFSAERPKGSFSTLEIQRTEQGDSAMYLCASGTSGGAGETQYFGPGTRLLVL.